Sequencing of this T cell receptor (beta chain) was carried out in a study of identical twins. Details on this clonotype: Antigen specificity is unknown.

After template switching added a universal primer site, the resulting cDNA carried unique molecular identifiers. Each CDR3 protein is one row after TCRdb ran MiXCR on the 5' RACE reads. The sample holds 450,000 or so distinct CDR3 sequences, 14% seen once. Study conclusions and caveats: Excess sharing by twins proved weaker in beta out-of-frame sequences.

The sample also formed part of further work on yellow fever vaccine responses in identical twins.

Sequenced input: CD4+ T cells sorted from blood. This TCR was sampled from a woman between 18 and 29 years old in good health.

This chain's CDR3 is CSARDRVLVRGETQYF. CDR3 bases: TGCAGTGCTAGAGATCGGGTATTAGTGAGGGGGGAGACCCAGTACTTC. The rearrangement links TRBV20-1 to TRBJ2-5; TRBD1 might be the D (6 bases). There are 16 residues in the CDR3. V dropped 0 bases and J dropped 5 bases, with 19 bases sitting between them. From germline, CDR1 is DFQATT and CDR2 SNEGSKA (reference sequence).